What follows describes a single T cell receptor beta chain. Its antigen is unknown. No base quality values were provided; no much bigger clone lies one nucleotide off. The sample has other DNA sequences that encode this CDR3 too. These data originate in a study of blood T cell repertoires in COVID-19 (dated by TCRdb to 2020 to 2022). General notes on the study: The collaborator samples originated in the United States, Italy and Spain and spanned the acute and convalescent phases of COVID-19. The prospective study material was composed of cDNA or gDNA derived from T cells, B-cell-depleted T cells, or PBMCs. The samples were drawn from two sources: the first 160 participants of the ongoing ImmuneRACE study, and over 950 subjects contributed by 6 global collaborators. The dataset comprised deeply sampled blood TCRbeta repertoires from subjects exposed to, actively infected with, or recovered from COVID-19. Where HLA class I and class II types were available, the types were taken from metadata supplied by the sample provider, not from assay-based typing. A de-identified subject ID, COVID-19 status, age in years and sex were almost always included in the sample metadata. A freely available public database, intended as a resource for researchers studying the immune response to SARS-CoV-2, is where the repertoires were released.

The germline V gene sets CDR1 to MDHEN and CDR2 to SYDVKM. CDR3 length: 12 amino acids, cysteine to phenylalanine. The retained sequence is limited to the CDR3, 36 bases, with the frame set at the first base. V ends up 2 bases short and J 7 bases short, with an unmatched junction base count of 2. General conclusions and limits of the study: Clinical and demographic metadata were provided uncurated, with the amount varying by source and participant.

A second Seattle source provided samples from volunteer blood donors who had recovered from COVID-19. The collaborating institutions used their own protocols to collect whole blood in K2EDTA tubes. Collaborator samples were shipped for TCRbeta analysis as frozen whole blood, isolated PBMCs, or DNA extracted from either sample type. The immunoSEQ Assay, a bias-controlled multiplex PCR, was used to amplify TCRbeta CDR3 regions from genomic DNA. Turning to the authors' computational methods: Nucleated cell counts per sample were estimated from amplification of reference gene primers within the assay. Sequence reads were collapsed and filtered to measure the absolute abundance of every unique TCRbeta CDR3 rearrangement. For each sample, productive Simpson clonality was calculated by taking the square root of Simpson's diversity index across productive rearrangements. Held by TCRdb, this immuneACCESS table contains in-frame sequences only and omits some clones. Under half of the omission traces to an unresolved V gene where checked; the cause of the rest is unknown. Clone size and V and J calls were adopted from that table, with D and trimming inferred from the DNA. In all, the sample holds about 300,000 clones, and approximately 88% of those were seen once. The top ten clones comprise 5.5% to 8.5% of the sample.

The V and J genes are TRBV28 and TRBJ2-7, with 7 junctional bases fitting TRBD1. The sequence derives from a woman between 25 and 40 years old who had recovered from COVID-19. Sequences were obtained from peripheral blood. The sequenced DNA is TGTGCCAGCAGTTTAGCAGGGGGTGAGCAGTACTTC. This encodes CASSLAGGEQYF.